The entry below gives a single T cell receptor (beta chain) sequence along with its context. The germline gives CDR1 SNHLY, CDR2 FYNNEI. J lost 1 base, V lost 6 bases, and 6 bases had no gene match. CDR3 length: 16 amino acids. The record originates from a study of blood T cell repertoires in COVID-19. Study-level background: Samples of COVID-19 (acute and convalescent) were obtained from the United States, Italy and Spain.

Original handling: Estimates of nucleated cell counts were drawn from the amplification of reference gene primers. Only in-frame clones appear in the TCRdb table, and some are missing; sequencing was by immunoSEQ multiplex PCR. The V and J calls and the clone size are those of that table, but D and trimming were determined from the DNA. This sample carries approximately 200,000 clones, about four fifths of them seen once, and the ten largest clones take about 1.3%. Enrollees, about 18 to 89 years old, lived in approximately 25 US areas. V and J are TRBV2 and TRBJ1-1, with 12 bases matching TRBD1. The source material was PBMCs or T cells enriched from blood (not recorded which). The TCR was taken from a woman aged 40 to 50 with acute COVID-19. As DNA, the CDR3 is TGTGCCAGCAGACCGGGACAGGGGGCGAGGAACACTGAAGCTTTCTTT. Protein: CASRPGQGARNTEAFF.